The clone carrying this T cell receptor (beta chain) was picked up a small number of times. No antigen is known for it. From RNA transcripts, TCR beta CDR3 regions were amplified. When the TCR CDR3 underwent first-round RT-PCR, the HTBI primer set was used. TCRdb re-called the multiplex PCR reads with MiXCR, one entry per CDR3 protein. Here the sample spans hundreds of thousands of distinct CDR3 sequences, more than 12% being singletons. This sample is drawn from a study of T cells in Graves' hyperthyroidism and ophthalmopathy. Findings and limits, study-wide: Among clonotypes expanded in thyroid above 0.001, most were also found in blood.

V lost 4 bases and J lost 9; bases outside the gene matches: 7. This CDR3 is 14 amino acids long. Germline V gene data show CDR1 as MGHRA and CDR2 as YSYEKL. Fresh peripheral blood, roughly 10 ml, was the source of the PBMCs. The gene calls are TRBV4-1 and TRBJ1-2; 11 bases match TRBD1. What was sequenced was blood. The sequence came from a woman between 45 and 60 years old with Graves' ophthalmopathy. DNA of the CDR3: TGCGCCAGCAGCCGGGACAGGGGGGATAGTAGCTACACCTTC. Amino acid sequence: CASSRDRGDSSYTF.